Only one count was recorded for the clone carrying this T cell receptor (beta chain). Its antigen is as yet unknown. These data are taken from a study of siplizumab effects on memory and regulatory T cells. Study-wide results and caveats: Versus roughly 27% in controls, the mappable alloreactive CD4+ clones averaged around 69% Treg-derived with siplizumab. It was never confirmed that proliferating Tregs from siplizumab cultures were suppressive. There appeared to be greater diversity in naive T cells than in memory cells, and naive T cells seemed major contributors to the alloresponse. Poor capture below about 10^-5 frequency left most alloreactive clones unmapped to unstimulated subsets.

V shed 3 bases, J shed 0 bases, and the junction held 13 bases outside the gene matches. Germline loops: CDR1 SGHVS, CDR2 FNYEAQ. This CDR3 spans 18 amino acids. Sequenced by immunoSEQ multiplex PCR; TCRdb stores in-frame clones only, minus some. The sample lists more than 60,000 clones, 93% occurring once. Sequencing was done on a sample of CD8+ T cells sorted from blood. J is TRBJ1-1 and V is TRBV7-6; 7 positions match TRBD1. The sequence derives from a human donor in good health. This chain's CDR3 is CASSFSRDSPILNTEAFF. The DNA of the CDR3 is TGTGCCAGCAGCTTTTCACGGGACAGCCCTATCTTGAACACTGAAGCTTTCTTT. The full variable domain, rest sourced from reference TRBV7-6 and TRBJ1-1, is GAGVSQSPRYKVTKRGQDVALRCDPISGHVSLYWYRQALGQGPEFLTYFNYEAQQDKSGLPNDRFSAERPEGSISTLTIQRTEQRDSAMYRCASSFSRDSPILNTEAFFGQGTRLTVV.